This T cell receptor (beta chain) derives from a study of a mutant IDH1 vaccine in newly diagnosed glioma. Trimming pared 6 bases from V and 8 bases from J, leaving 25 bases between. The germline V gene has CDR1 SQVTM and CDR2 ANQGSEA. The CDR3 contains 15 residues. As for time point: week 5, during vaccination. Doses comprised 300 ug of mutant IDH1 20-mer peptide each, plus topical imiquimod. Remarks on this clone: The antigen remains unidentified.

Some clones are missing from TCRdb's copy, which holds only in-frame ones; the method was immunoSEQ multiplex PCR. The sample lists more than 25,000 clones; 65% to 85% were seen once. The specimen comprised PBMCs, sampled from a glioma patient whose treatment included an IDH1 peptide vaccine. This clonotype was obtained from a man in his forties or fifties with glioma. This chain uses TRBV29-1 with TRBJ1-2; weak D call: TRBD1 (6 bases). The DNA of the CDR3 is TGCAGCGTCCGCGCACCCAGGAGGGGGTTGGGGGGCTACACCTTC. It yields the protein CSVRAPRRGLGGYTF.